The 21 T cell receptor beta chains reported below all come from one sample, sequenced in a study of response to subunit inactivated influenza vaccine. One entry per CDR3 protein results from TCRdb running MiXCR on the RT-PCR reads. The data contain roughly 540,000 distinct CDR3 sequences, under 30% of them singletons. The sample was also reused in another study, on T cells expressing NK-cell markers. This second study notes: The authors made TCR beta cDNA libraries by 5'RACE template switching. This switching added a universal primer site and UMIs.

The specimen was CD4+ T cells sorted from PBMCs, collected approximately 13 days after vaccination. The receptors stem from a man in his forties or fifties who received an inactivated influenza vaccine.

J is TRBJ1-5 and V is TRBV5-1; D call uncertain. The CDR3 length is 18 residues. V lost 2 bases and J lost 0, with 18 bases in between. Per germline, CDR1 SGHRS and CDR2 YFSETQ. CDR3 amino acids: CASSLFFSDLYSNQPQHF. DNA for the CDR3: TGCGCCAGCAGCTTATTTTTCTCCGACTTATATAGCAATCAGCCCCAGCATTTT.

This clonotype was counted many times. V usage is TRBV20-1 and J usage is TRBJ2-4; TRBD2 agrees at 8 bases. V was clipped by 4 bases and J by 1 base; unmatched bases: 9. Per the germline V gene, CDR1 is DFQATT and CDR2 is SNEGSKA (reference sequence). The CDR3 sequence is 16 residues long. The CDR3 nucleotides read TGCAGTGCTAAGCGGGAGCATCGGGGGGCCAAAAACATTCAGTACTTC. Amino acids: CSAKREHRGAKNIQYF.

Only a few counts were recorded for this clonotype. The V call is TRBV7-2, the J call TRBJ1-2; D is uncertain. Trimming pared 1 base from V and 8 bases from J, leaving 17 bases between. CDR3 length: 15 residues. Germline assignment: CDR1 SGHTA and CDR2 FQGNSA. The CDR3 is CASSLVSRVHFGYTF. CDR3 coding DNA: TGTGCCAGCAGCTTAGTATCGCGGGTTCACTTCGGCTACACCTTC.

This clonotype appeared a few times. The chain joins TRBV20-1 to TRBJ1-2; maybe TRBD1 (5 bases). CDR1 and CDR2 (germline): DFQATT, SNEGSKA (reference sequence). V was cut by 4 bases and J by 2 bases, with 8 bases left in between. This CDR3 has 12 amino acids. CDR3 bases: TGCAGTGCTAAACGGGGCAACTATGGCTACACCTTC. It translates to CSAKRGNYGYTF.

This clonotype was counted a few times. The chain employs TRBV20-1 and TRBJ1-6, with 7 bases aligning to TRBD1. Trimming took 6 bases from V and 7 from J; bases not matched to a gene: 9. The germline gives CDR1 DFQATT, CDR2 SNEGSKA (reference sequence). This CDR3 contains 14 residues. CDR3 loop: CSAAQGTGNSPLHF. The CDR3 nucleotides read TGCAGTGCCGCACAGGGGACGGGGAATTCACCCCTCCACTTT.

The chain links TRBV4-3 to TRBJ2-1; 14 positions agree with TRBD2. Germline CDR1 LGHNA, CDR2 YSLEER. CDR3 size: 17 residues. The V and J ends lost 9 bases and 0 bases, in that order; junction bases with no gene match: 7. The CDR3 spells CASSGTSGGSSYNEQFF. In DNA form, the CDR3 reads TGCGCCAGTAGCGGGACTAGCGGGGGTTCCTCCTACAATGAGCAGTTCTTC.

The V and J genes are TRBV11-2 and TRBJ2-1, with D unclear. CDR1 and CDR2 (germline): SGHAT, FQNNGV. The CDR3 totals 15 residues. V lost 2 bases and J lost 6, with 14 bases in between. DNA of the CDR3: TGTGCCAGCAGCTTAATCCCTACCCCCCGCAATGAGCAGTTCTTC. Its protein is CASSLIPTPRNEQFF. Variable domain in full (rest from reference TRBV11-2 and TRBJ2-1): EAGVAQSPRYKIIEKRQSVAFWCNPISGHATLYWYQQILGQGPKLLIQFQNNGVVDDSQLPKDRFSAERLKGVDSTLKIQPAKLEDSAVYLCASSLIPTPRNEQFFGPGTRLTVL.

This chain uses TRBV7-2 with TRBJ2-7; D possibly corresponds to TRBD1 (6 bases). The germline CDR1 and CDR2 sequences are SGHTA and FQGNSA. The length of the CDR3 is 14 residues. With 5 bases removed from V and 0 bases from J, the gap between germline ends came to 11 bases. CDR3 bases: TGTGCCAGCAGCGACCGCAGGGGCTCCTACGAGCAGTACTTC. Encoded protein: CASSDRRGSYEQYF.

The chain combines TRBV7-9 with TRBJ1-1; 9 positions agree with TRBD1. V lost 8 bases and J lost 5; bases outside the gene matches: 15. This CDR3 is built from 16 residues. Germline V gives CDR1 SEHNR, CDR2 FQNEAQ (reference sequence). The CDR3 nucleotides read TGTGCCAGCGCTCCGGGCGTCCGGACAGGGGATACTGAAGCTTTCTTT. Protein product: CASAPGVRTGDTEAFF.

This clonotype was detected only a few times. This rearrangement joins TRBV5-8 to TRBJ2-2; TRBD2 might be the D (6 bases). The CDR3 covers 18 residues. Germline V gene sequence: CDR1 SGHTS, CDR2 YDEGEE. Between the trimmed V and J ends, which lost 0 bases and 0 bases, there was a span of 15 bases. In DNA, the CDR3 is TGTGCCAGCAGCTTGGGGGGACTCGGGTCTCCGAACACCGGGGAGCTGTTTTTT. Its translation: CASSLGGLGSPNTGELFF.

This clonotype occurred a few times. Compared with germline, one end of the junction differs, possibly owing to a read error. The chain links TRBV4-1 to TRBJ2-1, with 10 bases fitting TRBD1. The CDR3 is 15 amino acids. The V gene's germline CDR1 is MGHRA and CDR2 YSYEKL. The CDR3 region is CASSQEASRQGALVF. CDR3 DNA sequence: TGCGCCAGCAGCCAAGAGGCTAGTCGACAGGGGGCCCTGGTCTTC.

This clonotype was counted only a few times. V and J are TRBV7-6 and TRBJ2-7; D remains ambiguous. Germline V CDR1 and CDR2: SGHVS, FNYEAQ. The CDR3 is 15 residues long. Trimming left V 5 bases short and J 3 bases short, with 17 bases between. The CDR3 protein is CASSPLGGELYEQYF. The CDR3 DNA is TGTGCCAGCAGCCCCCTGGGCGGCGAACTCTACGAGCAGTACTTC.

V is TRBV6-5 and J is TRBJ1-6; 9 bases agree with TRBD1. Germline V CDR1 and CDR2: MNHEY, SVGAGI. After removal of 2 bases from V and 10 bases from J, the junction contained 6 bases not matched to a gene. CDR3 length equals 15 residues. CDR3 residues: CASSYTGQGKSPLHF. In DNA, the CDR3 is TGTGCCAGCAGTTACACGGGACAGGGTAAATCACCCCTCCACTTT.

Only a few counts were recorded for this clonotype. In DNA form, the CDR3 reads TGTGCCAGCAGTTTATGGGGGGACAGTGGGCCCTACGAGCAGTACTTC. This sequence encodes CASSLWGDSGPYEQYF. This chain connects TRBV27 to TRBJ2-7; a possible D gene is TRBD1 (7 bases). This CDR3 spans 16 amino acids. The V and J ends lost 1 base and 2 bases respectively, with 15 bases between them. The germline V gene encodes CDR1 MNHEY and CDR2 SMNVEV (reference sequence).

The chain is built from TRBV20-1 and TRBJ2-1; no firm D call. This CDR3 has 10 amino acids. Germline V gene data show CDR1 as DFQATT and CDR2 as SNEGSKA (reference sequence). Trimming took 2 bases from V and 8 from J, leaving 4 bases between them. CDR3 sequence (DNA): TGCAGTGCTAGACTCGATGAGCAGTTCTTC. It translates to CSARLDEQFF.

This clonotype occurred a few times. The V call is TRBV7-2, the J call TRBJ2-3; TRBD2 matches 13 bases. The germline V gene encodes CDR1 SGHTA and CDR2 FQGNSA. This CDR3 contains 16 residues. J was trimmed by 3 bases and V by 0 bases; bases with no gene match: 0. This CDR3 reads CASSLATSGRTDTQYF. CDR3 sequence (DNA): TGTGCCAGCAGCTTAGCGACTAGCGGGAGGACAGATACGCAGTATTTT.

This clonotype has only a few counts. The rearrangement uses TRBV6-2 or TRBV6-3 and TRBJ2-2; the D gene is possibly TRBD1 (5 bases). V gave up 6 bases and J gave up 9 bases, with 14 bases separating them. The CDR3 is made up of 13 amino acids. Germline-derived CDR1 and CDR2 are MNHEY and SVGEGT. The CDR3 coding sequence is TGTGCCAGCAGCCTCCCAGGGTCCCGGGAGCTGTTTTTT. Amino acids: CASSLPGSRELFF.

The chain uses TRBV3-1 and TRBJ2-6, with D possibly matching TRBD1 (6 bases). Germline V gene lookup returns CDR1 LGHDT and CDR2 YNNKEL (reference sequence). This CDR3 region has 16 residues. With 4 bases removed from V and 2 bases from J, the gap between germline ends came to 12 bases. Here the CDR3 reads CASSLRGGAGANVLTF. In nucleotides, the CDR3 is TGTGCCAGCAGCCTAAGAGGGGGAGCTGGGGCCAACGTCCTGACTTTC.

In this sample, this clonotype turned up a few times. V gene TRBV11-2 combines with J gene TRBJ2-4, with 7 positions matching TRBD2. CDR3 length equals 16 residues. Trimming took 5 bases from V and 1 from J; bases not matched to a gene: 8. Germline values: CDR1 SGHAT, CDR2 FQNNGV. The chain's CDR3 is CASSLRGDPAKNIQYF. The CDR3 DNA sequence: TGTGCCAGCAGCCTACGGGGGGATCCGGCCAAAAACATTCAGTACTTC.

The chain joins TRBV12-3 or TRBV12-4 to TRBJ1-2, with D perhaps matching TRBD1 (5 bases). V gave up 6 bases and J gave up 5 bases, with 13 bases separating them. The CDR3 is 13 amino acids. CDR3 coding DNA: TGTGCCAGCAGACCCACAGGATCGTATGGCTACACCTTC. Protein: CASRPTGSYGYTF.

There are many counts of this clonotype. The genes are TRBV5-1 and TRBJ2-1; D is uncertain. Germline assignment: CDR1 SGHRS and CDR2 YFSETQ. V was pared by 2 bases and J by 7 bases, with 7 bases between. The CDR3 is 12 amino acids. The CDR3 sequence is CASSFQENEQFF. In DNA form, the CDR3 reads TGCGCCAGCAGCTTCCAGGAGAATGAGCAGTTCTTC.